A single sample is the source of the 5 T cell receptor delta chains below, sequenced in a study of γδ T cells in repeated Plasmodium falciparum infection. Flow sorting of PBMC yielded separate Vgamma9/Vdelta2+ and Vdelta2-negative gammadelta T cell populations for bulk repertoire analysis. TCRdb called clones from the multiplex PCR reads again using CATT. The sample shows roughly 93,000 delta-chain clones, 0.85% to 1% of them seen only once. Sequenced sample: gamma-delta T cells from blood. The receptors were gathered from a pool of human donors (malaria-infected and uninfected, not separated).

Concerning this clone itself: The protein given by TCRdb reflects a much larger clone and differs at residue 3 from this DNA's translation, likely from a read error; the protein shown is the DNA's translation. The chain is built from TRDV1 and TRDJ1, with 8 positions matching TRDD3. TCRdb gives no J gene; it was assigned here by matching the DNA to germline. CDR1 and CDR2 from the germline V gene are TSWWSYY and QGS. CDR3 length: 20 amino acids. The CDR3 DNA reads TGTGCTCCTGGGGAACTGGAACTTCGGGGGGATAAGGTATACACCGATAAACTCATCTTT. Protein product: CAPGELELRGDKVYTDKLIF.

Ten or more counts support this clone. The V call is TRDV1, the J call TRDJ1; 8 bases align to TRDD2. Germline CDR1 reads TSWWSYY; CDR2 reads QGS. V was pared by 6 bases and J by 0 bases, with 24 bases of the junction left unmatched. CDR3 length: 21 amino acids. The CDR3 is CALGYPGLPNREQAYTDKLIF. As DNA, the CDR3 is TGTGCTCTTGGTTACCCTGGCCTTCCTAATCGGGAACAAGCGTACACCGATAAACTCATCTTT.

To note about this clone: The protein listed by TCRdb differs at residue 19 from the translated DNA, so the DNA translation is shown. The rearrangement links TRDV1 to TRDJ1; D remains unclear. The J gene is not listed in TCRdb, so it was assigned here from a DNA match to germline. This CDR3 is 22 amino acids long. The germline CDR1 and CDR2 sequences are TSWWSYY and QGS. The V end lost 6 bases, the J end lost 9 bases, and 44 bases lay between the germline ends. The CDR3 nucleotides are TGTGCTCTTGGCCGACTCAATCCTCAGACCCTCGGTTATAGAGTTCTCCGAGCTGAACTCATCTTT. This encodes CALGRLNPQTLGYRVLRAELIF.

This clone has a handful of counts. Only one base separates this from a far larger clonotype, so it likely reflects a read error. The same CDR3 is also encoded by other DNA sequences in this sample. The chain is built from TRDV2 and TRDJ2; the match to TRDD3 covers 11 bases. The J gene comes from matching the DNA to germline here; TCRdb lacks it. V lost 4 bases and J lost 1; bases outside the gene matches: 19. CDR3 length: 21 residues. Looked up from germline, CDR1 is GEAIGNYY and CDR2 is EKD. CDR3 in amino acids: CACDTLGGGYAVNDLTAQLFF. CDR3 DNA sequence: TGTGCCTGTGATACGTTAGGTGGGGGATACGCGGTTAACGATTTGACAGCACAACTCTTCTTT.

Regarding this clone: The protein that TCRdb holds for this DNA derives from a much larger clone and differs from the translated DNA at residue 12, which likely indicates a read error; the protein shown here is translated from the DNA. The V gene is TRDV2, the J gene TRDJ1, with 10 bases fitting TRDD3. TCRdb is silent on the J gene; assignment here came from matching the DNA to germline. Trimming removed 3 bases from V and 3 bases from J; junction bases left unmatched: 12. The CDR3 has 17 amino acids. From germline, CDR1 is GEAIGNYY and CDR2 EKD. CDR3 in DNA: TGTGCCTGTGACGCGATTGGGGGATACTGGGACGCCGATAAACTCATCTTT. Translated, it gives CACDAIGGYWDADKLIF.